The clone carrying this TCR beta chain was counted once. The data are from a study of blood T cell repertoires in COVID-19. The wider study: Spain, Italy and the United States supplied samples that represented acute and convalescent COVID-19. Sample material is recorded as cDNA or gDNA derived from T cells, B-cell-depleted T cells, or PBMCs.

Per the study methods: Quantification of nucleated cells was approximated via reference gene primer amplification. The method was immunoSEQ multiplex PCR; TCRdb's version includes in-frame clones alone and lacks a portion of them. V and J calls and clone size are copied from that table; D and trimming were computed from the DNA. The sample carries approximately 280,000 clones, around 89% recorded once. The receptor comes from a man aged 40-50 years with acute or convalescent COVID-19. The sample taken for sequencing was peripheral blood.

In nucleotides, the CDR3 is TGTGCCAGCAGCCAGCAAGGAGGACTAGCGGGGTCCCCGTATACGCAGTATTTT. Translation gives CASSQQGGLAGSPYTQYF. The chain joins TRBV3-1 (or the pseudogene TRBV3-2) to TRBJ2-3, with 12 bases lining up with TRBD2. This CDR3 spans 18 amino acids. V dropped 3 bases and J dropped 7; count of bases not matched to a gene: 14. The germline gives CDR1 LGHDT, CDR2 YNNKEL (reference sequence).